The source of this T cell receptor beta chain is a study of blood T cells in healthy people across ages. General study points: Conclusively comparing naive with antigen-experienced cells was impossible with unsorted PBMCs.

Alongside a J-beta primer mix, a sample-barcoded 5' primer served in a second PCR lasting about 7 to 12 cycles. Every cDNA molecule bore a tag from a template-switch adaptor containing 12 random nucleotides. Each sample provided no less than 2.5 million CDR3-containing paired-end reads. TCRdb called the 5' RACE reads again in MiXCR, with one record for every CDR3 protein. The table includes hundreds of thousands of distinct CDR3 sequences, around two fifths detected once. The CDR3 is made up of 15 amino acids. The trim removed 1 base at V and 3 bases at J, leaving 6 bases unmatched. Germline loops: CDR1 MDHEN, CDR2 SYDVKM. Of note for this clonotype: Its antigen is currently unknown.

The gene calls are TRBV28 and TRBJ2-7, with 7 bases aligning to TRBD2. Sequencing was done on a sample of blood. This clonotype was obtained from a man aged 55-75 years in good health. The CDR3 coding sequence is TGTGCCAGCAGTTTATCCCTGGCGGGGGTCTACGAGCAGTACTTC. As protein: CASSLSLAGVYEQYF.